What follows are 21 T cell receptor beta chains derived from one specimen sequenced in a study of blood T cell repertoires in COVID-19. TCRdb's table, derived via immunoSEQ multiplex PCR, lists solely in-frame clones and lacks some. The sample gives about 90,000 clones, more than 80% of which show up once; around an eighth is in the top ten. The sequencing sample was made of peripheral blood. These TCRs come from a human donor in a cohort sampled during active COVID-19.

The V call is TRBV7-9, the J call TRBJ1-5; D possibly corresponds to TRBD1 (6 bases). Trimming shortened V by 0 bases and J by 4 bases, and 13 bases separated the two germline ends. Per germline, CDR1 SEHNR and CDR2 FQNEAQ (reference sequence). The CDR3 is 16 residues long. CDR3 nucleotides: TGTGCCAGCAGCTTAGCGGGGGCAGGGAAAAATCAGCCCCAGCATTTT. Protein: CASSLAGAGKNQPQHF. The full variable domain, completed using reference TRBV7-9 and TRBJ1-5, is DTGVSQNPRHKITKRGQNVTFRCDPISEHNRLYWYRQTLGQGPEFLTYFQNEAQLEKSRLLSDRFSAERPKGSFSTLEIQRTEQGDSAMYLCASSLAGAGKNQPQHFGDGTRLSIL.

V is TRBV20-1 and J is TRBJ2-7, with D unclear. Germline values: CDR1 DFQATT, CDR2 SNEGSKA (reference sequence). The CDR3 length is 10 residues. V lost 1 base to trimming and J lost 6 bases, with 4 bases between them. CDR3 nucleotide sequence: TGCAGTGCTAGAGTCCGCGAGCAGTACTTC. Translating it yields CSARVREQYF.

This clone was detected once. The genes are TRBV7-9 and TRBJ1-4; the D gene is possibly TRBD1 (5 bases). Germline values: CDR1 SEHNR, CDR2 FQNEAQ (reference sequence). V was shortened by 4 bases and J by 12 bases, with 15 bases between the two germline ends. The CDR3 has 13 residues. In DNA form, the CDR3 reads TGTGCCAGCAGCTGGGGACTCAAGGGTGAACTGTTTTTT. Translated: CASSWGLKGELFF.

This chain connects TRBV4-2 to TRBJ2-2, with 8 bases matching TRBD2. CDR3 length: 15 residues. In germline, CDR1 is LGHNA, CDR2 YNFKEQ. Losses at the gene ends were 2 bases for V and 5 bases for J; bases not matched to a gene: 4. The CDR3 DNA is TGTGCCAGCAGCCAACCGGGACTAGAAACCGGGGAGCTGTTTTTT. The encoded protein is CASSQPGLETGELFF.

This clone was observed a single time. The chain employs TRBV12-3 or TRBV12-4 and TRBJ1-5; tentative D call: TRBD1 (6 bases). This CDR3 contains 13 residues. With 6 bases removed from V and 4 bases from J, the gap between germline ends came to 10 bases. The DNA of the CDR3 is TGTGCCAGCAGCGTACAGGGTAATCAGCCCCAGCATTTT. Protein product: CASSVQGNQPQHF.

With respect to this clone: One end of the junction varies from germline; a read error may be responsible. This chain uses TRBV12-3 or TRBV12-4 with TRBJ1-3, with D unclear. This CDR3 comprises 13 residues. CDR3 nucleotide sequence: TGTACCAGCAGTGTGTCTAGGGGAAACACCATATATTTT. Translated, it gives CTSSVSRGNTIYF.

The chain has TRBV11-3 and TRBJ1-5; 7 bases map to TRBD1. The CDR3 consists of 15 residues. V was clipped by 5 bases and J by 0 bases; unmatched bases: 4. Germline V gives CDR1 SGHNT, CDR2 YENEEA. This chain's CDR3 is CASSAGQISNQPQHF. For the CDR3, the DNA is TGTGCCAGCAGCGCGGGACAGATTAGCAATCAGCCCCAGCATTTT.

V and J are TRBV6-2 or TRBV6-3 and TRBJ1-2; no clear D. From germline, CDR1 is MNHEY and CDR2 SVGEGT. CDR3 size: 14 residues. Trimming removed 2 bases at V and 4 bases at J, with 11 bases between. Here the CDR3 DNA reads TGTGCCAGCAGTTACGACAACCCCAGCTATGGCTACACCTTC. Amino acids: CASSYDNPSYGYTF.

This chain links TRBV27 with TRBJ1-6; 7 bases map to TRBD1. This CDR3 contains 17 residues. V gave up 6 bases and J gave up 8 bases; unmatched junction bases: 16. Germline CDR1 is MNHEY and CDR2 is SMNVEV (reference sequence). The CDR3 loop reads CASRPGAPRTGDSPLHF. CDR3 DNA: TGTGCCAGCAGACCTGGAGCACCGCGGACAGGCGATTCACCCCTCCACTTT.

The chain is built from TRBV29-1 and TRBJ1-1; 8 positions match TRBD1. The CDR3 loop spans 13 amino acids. Looked up from germline, CDR1 is SQVTM and CDR2 is ANQGSEA. The J segment lost 5 bases and the V segment lost 7 bases, leaving 9 bases of the junction unmatched. DNA for the CDR3: TGCAGCGCTACCGGACAGGGAGGAACTGAAGCTTTCTTT. It yields the protein CSATGQGGTEAFF.

The genes are TRBV2 and TRBJ2-1; TRBD1 might be the D (6 bases). With 6 bases removed from V and 7 bases from J, the gap between germline ends came to 10 bases. The germline CDR1 and CDR2 sequences are SNHLY and FYNNEI. The CDR3 spans 12 residues. The CDR3 reads CASSPTGNEQFF. For the CDR3, the DNA is TGTGCCAGCAGCCCCACAGGGAATGAGCAGTTCTTC.

The chain recombines TRBV3-1 (or the pseudogene TRBV3-2) with TRBJ1-1; D possibly corresponds to TRBD1 (6 bases). The CDR3 totals 14 residues. CDR1 and CDR2 from the germline V gene are LGHDT and YNNKEL (reference sequence). Trimming left V 1 base short and J 6 bases short, with 12 bases between. CDR3 in amino acids: CASSQALGAPEAFF. The CDR3 DNA follows: TGTGCCAGCAGCCAAGCGTTGGGGGCCCCTGAAGCTTTCTTT.

DNA for the CDR3: TGTGCCAGCAGCTTATATGGCGGGACAGACTACGAGCAGTACTTC. This gives the protein CASSLYGGTDYEQYF. The gene calls are TRBV7-2 and TRBJ2-7; D may be TRBD1 (7 bases). The germline V gene has CDR1 SGHTA and CDR2 FQGNSA. The CDR3 loop spans 15 amino acids. V dropped 2 bases and J dropped 3 bases, with 14 bases sitting between them.

The rearrangement uses TRBV5-1 and TRBJ2-6, with unresolved D. Germline V gene data show CDR1 as SGHRS and CDR2 as YFSETQ. CDR3 size: 14 residues. Trimming pared 4 bases from V and 3 bases from J, leaving 8 bases between. The DNA for the CDR3 is TGCGCCAGCAGCCCCCCCAGTGGGGCCAACGTCCTGACTTTC. Residues: CASSPPSGANVLTF.

This clone was seen more than once but under ten times. The rearrangement uses TRBV29-1 and TRBJ2-7; 7 positions agree with TRBD1. Per the germline V gene, CDR1 is SQVTM and CDR2 is ANQGSEA. Trimming took 4 bases from V and 2 from J; bases not matched to a gene: 5. This CDR3 contains 13 residues. CDR3 bases: TGCAGCGTTGTCCGGGACAGCGCCTACGAGCAGTACTTC. Its translation: CSVVRDSAYEQYF.

V is TRBV16 and J is TRBJ2-3, with 16 nucleotides matching TRBD2. Trimming removed 2 bases from V and 10 bases from J; junction bases left unmatched: 6. The CDR3 sequence is 16 residues long. Germline loops: CDR1 KGHSY, CDR2 FQNENV. The CDR3 bases are TGTGCCAGCAGCCAAAGAGGGACTAGCGGGGGGGCCTCGCAGTATTTT. This translates into CASSQRGTSGGASQYF.

This clone was detected only a few times. The J gene is TRBJ2-3, the V gene TRBV7-8, with unresolved D. V lost 1 base to trimming and J lost 4 bases, with 18 bases between them. The germline CDR1 and CDR2 sequences are SGHVS and FQNEAQ. There are 17 residues in the CDR3. CDR3 protein: CASSLERPPFSADTQYF. The CDR3 DNA reads TGTGCCAGCAGCTTAGAGAGGCCCCCTTTTTCCGCAGATACGCAGTATTTT.

This clone was observed a few times. The gene calls are TRBV5-1 and TRBJ1-6; no reliable D call. The CDR3 loop spans 15 amino acids. Germline CDR1 and CDR2: SGHRS and YFSETQ. V was trimmed by 0 bases and J by 8 bases, leaving 12 bases between them. In nucleotides, the CDR3 is TGCGCCAGCAGCTTGGGGGCCCGAACCGATTCACCCCTCCACTTT. Its translation: CASSLGARTDSPLHF.

The DNA of the CDR3 is TGTGCCAGCGTAGGAAGGAGGGGGCGCCGGTATGGCTACACCTTC. This codes for CASVGRRGRRYGYTF. The rearrangement uses TRBV28 and TRBJ1-2; 7 nucleotides align to TRBD1. The CDR3 spans 15 residues. Losses at the gene ends were 8 bases for V and 5 bases for J; bases not matched to a gene: 14. Germline values: CDR1 MDHEN, CDR2 SYDVKM.

The chain joins TRBV2 to TRBJ1-1, with TRBD1 as a possible D gene (5 bases). Germline-derived CDR1 and CDR2 are SNHLY and FYNNEI. V lost 7 bases and J lost 1, with 10 bases in between. The CDR3 is 13 residues long. This chain's CDR3 is CASTSQGNTEAFF. The CDR3 DNA reads TGTGCCAGCACCTCTCAGGGGAACACTGAAGCTTTCTTT.

On this clone: The junction and the germline gene differ at one end; a read error may be behind it. This chain connects TRBV11-2 to TRBJ1-5, with D uncertain. The CDR3 runs 13 residues. Germline V CDR1 and CDR2: SGHAT, FQNNGV. DNA of the CDR3: TGTGCCAGCAGCCTAGACGGGGATCAGCCCCAGCATTTT. It translates to CASSLDGDQPQHF.